A single sample gave rise to the 28 T cell receptor beta chains below, sequenced in a study of graft-versus-host responses after intestinal transplantation. The method was immunoSEQ multiplex PCR; TCRdb's version includes in-frame clones alone and lacks a portion of them. The table lists approximately 14,000 clones, over 70% of them singletons, with around 6.8% in the top ten. The starting material, graft tissue, was processed to release intraepithelial and lamina propria lymphocytes. The starting material was ileum tissue, obtained 16 days after intestinal transplant. Receptors were obtained from a human patient who received an intestinal transplant, so some T cells may come from the graft donor.

The CDR3 here is CASSEQGTVYNEQFF. CDR3 bases: TGTGCCAGCAGCGAACAGGGGACCGTATACAATGAGCAGTTCTTC. The rearrangement uses TRBV11-2 and TRBJ2-1; 7 bases fit TRBD1. The CDR3 is 15 amino acids. Germline values: CDR1 SGHAT, CDR2 FQNNGV. V lost 5 bases to trimming and J lost 4 bases; unmatched junction nucleotides: 8.

This clone was counted a few times. The CDR3 protein is CASRLGQGFRYF. In DNA form, the CDR3 reads TGTGCCAGCAGGTTGGGACAGGGATTTCGGTATTTT. The V gene is TRBV2, the J gene TRBJ2-3; 9 nucleotides match TRBD1. Germline V gene sequence: CDR1 SNHLY, CDR2 FYNNEI. Trimming cost V 6 bases and J 14 bases; bases outside gene matches: 9. The CDR3 covers 12 residues.

The table lists this clone with a few counts. The V call is TRBV10-3, the J call TRBJ1-2, with a tentative D call TRBD1 (5 bases). CDR1 is ENHRY, CDR2 SYGVKD, per germline. The V end was cut by 4 bases, the J end by 4 bases, with 10 bases between. The CDR3 is 13 residues long. In nucleotides, the CDR3 is TGTGCCATCAGTGCGACGGACATCTATGGCTACACCTTC. Translating it yields CAISATDIYGYTF.

This chain uses TRBV27 with TRBJ2-1; 9 nucleotides match TRBD2. The CDR3 contains 12 residues. Germline V gives CDR1 MNHEY, CDR2 SMNVEV (reference sequence). V dropped 4 bases and J dropped 16; count of bases not matched to a gene: 8. For the CDR3, the DNA is TGTGCCAGCAGTTCCTTAGCGGGAGAAGGTTTCTTC. Amino acids: CASSSLAGEGFF.

The chain joins TRBV6-5 to TRBJ2-7; 11 nucleotides line up with TRBD2. V lost 4 bases, J lost 0 bases, and 2 bases stayed unmatched. The germline V gene encodes CDR1 MNHEY and CDR2 SVGAGI. This CDR3 contains 15 residues. The CDR3 coding sequence is TGTGCCAGCAGTTCGGGACTAGCGGACTCCTACGAGCAGTACTTC. It is translated as CASSSGLADSYEQYF.

The chain uses TRBV2 and TRBJ2-7; 7 positions agree with TRBD2. Germline V CDR1 and CDR2: SNHLY, FYNNEI. This CDR3 comprises 12 residues. Unmatched junction bases numbered 3, after V lost 8 bases and J lost 2 bases. DNA for the CDR3: TGTGCCAGCCTCGGGGGGACCTACGAGCAGTACTTC. This codes for CASLGGTYEQYF.

This clone was picked up one time. J is TRBJ2-7 and V is TRBV11-2; no definite D call. The germline V and J ends were trimmed by 3 bases and 5 bases, with 11 bases remaining between them. Germline V gives CDR1 SGHAT, CDR2 FQNNGV. The CDR3 consists of 13 residues. Here the CDR3 reads CASSFGALNEQYF. For the CDR3, the DNA is TGTGCCAGCAGCTTTGGAGCCCTTAACGAGCAGTACTTC.

The chain couples TRBV28 to TRBJ1-3; D ambiguous. The CDR3 is 15 residues long. Trimming removed 3 bases from V and 0 bases from J, with 9 bases in between. Germline V gene data show CDR1 as MDHEN and CDR2 as SYDVKM. The CDR3 loop is CASSLPESSGNTIYF. CDR3 nucleotides: TGTGCCAGCAGTTTGCCGGAGAGCTCTGGAAACACCATATATTTT. Full variable domain (missing parts from reference TRBV28 and TRBJ1-3): DVKVTQSSRYLVKRTGEKVFLECVQDMDHENMFWYRQDPGLGLRLIYFSYDVKMKEKGDIPEGYSVSREKKERFSLILESASTNQTSMYLCASSLPESSGNTIYFGEGSWLTVV.

This clone showed up just a few times. J is TRBJ1-2 and V is TRBV28; the D gene is possibly TRBD1 (6 bases). In germline, CDR1 is MDHEN, CDR2 SYDVKM. V was pared by 6 bases and J by 1 base, with 18 bases between. The length of the CDR3 is 16 residues. The CDR3 loop is CASRLAWTANNYGYTF. Written as DNA, the CDR3 is TGTGCCAGCAGGCTAGCCTGGACAGCCAATAACTATGGCTACACCTTC.

The CDR3 reads CASRDSLRNNQPQHF. In DNA, the CDR3 is TGTGCCAGCAGAGACAGCCTCCGCAACAATCAGCCCCAGCATTTT. J is TRBJ1-5 and V is TRBV6-6; possibly TRBD1 for D (5 bases). V shed 6 bases and J shed 3 bases, with 15 bases lying between them. The CDR3 covers 15 residues. Looked up from germline, CDR1 is MNHNY and CDR2 is SVGAGI (reference sequence).

This clone was counted between two and nine times. The CDR3 here is CASSDGGSSYGYTF. The CDR3 region has the DNA TGTGCCAGCAGCGATGGGGGGTCCTCCTATGGCTACACCTTC. The chain has TRBV9 and TRBJ1-2, with D perhaps matching TRBD1 (5 bases). The V end lost 3 bases, the J end lost 4 bases, and 13 bases lay between the germline ends. Germline V CDR1 and CDR2: SGDLS, YYNGEE. The CDR3 extends over 14 amino acids.

This clone was seen only a few times. The chain employs TRBV6-5 and TRBJ2-2, with 7 bases lining up with TRBD1. The germline V gene encodes CDR1 MNHEY and CDR2 SVGAGI. This CDR3 contains 15 residues. V dropped 9 bases and J dropped 4; count of bases not matched to a gene: 11. The CDR3 here is CARTLTGVTTGELFF. The CDR3 bases are TGTGCCAGGACCTTAACAGGGGTTACCACCGGGGAGCTGTTTTTT.

V and J are TRBV9 and TRBJ2-4, with a tentative D call TRBD2 (5 bases). V dropped 4 bases and J dropped 7 bases, with 12 bases sitting between them. From germline, CDR1 is SGDLS and CDR2 YYNGEE. There are 13 residues in the CDR3. CDR3 residues: CASSPGVRNIQYF. The CDR3 DNA sequence: TGTGCCAGCAGCCCCGGGGTTCGTAACATTCAGTACTTC.

The V gene is TRBV7-9, the J gene TRBJ1-4; D not resolved. This CDR3 is built from 15 residues. Germline lookup yields CDR1 SEHNR and CDR2 FQNEAQ (reference sequence). The V end lost 3 bases, the J end lost 4 bases, and 12 bases lay between the germline ends. The CDR3 DNA reads TGTGCCAGCAGCTTGAACGCCGAGATTAATGAAAAACTGTTTTTT. This gives the protein CASSLNAEINEKLFF.

The chain employs TRBV11-2 and TRBJ2-1, with 10 bases identical to TRBD2. The trim removed 6 bases at V and 5 bases at J, leaving 1 base unmatched. CDR3 length: 13 residues. Per germline, CDR1 SGHAT and CDR2 FQNNGV. The chain's CDR3 is CASRLAGHNEQFF. In DNA form, the CDR3 reads TGTGCCAGCAGACTAGCGGGACACAATGAGCAGTTCTTC.

The V gene is TRBV6-4, the J gene TRBJ2-2; no reliable D call. From germline, CDR1 is MRHNA and CDR2 SNTAGT. V was shortened by 0 bases and J by 4 bases, with 3 bases between the two germline ends. This CDR3 is built from 13 residues. DNA of the CDR3: TGTGCCAGCAGTGACTCGGCCACCGGGGAGCTGTTTTTT. Amino acids: CASSDSATGELFF.

The J gene is TRBJ2-4, the V gene TRBV6-6; 7 bases match TRBD2. This CDR3 has 13 amino acids. Germline values: CDR1 MNHNY, CDR2 SVGAGI (reference sequence). The V and J ends lost 0 bases and 11 bases, in that order; junction bases with no gene match: 4. The CDR3 DNA is TGTGCCAGCAGTTACTCGCCTAGCGGATTTCAGTACTTC. This codes for CASSYSPSGFQYF.

In this sample, this clone turned up a few times. V and J are TRBV10-2 and TRBJ2-3; D may be TRBD2 (5 bases). With 7 bases removed from V and 2 bases from J, the gap between germline ends came to 13 bases. The germline V gene has CDR1 WSHSY and CDR2 SAAADI. The CDR3 is made up of 14 amino acids. CDR3 DNA: TGCGCCAGCACTCCGGAGGCATACACAGATACGCAGTATTTT. Translating gives CASTPEAYTDTQYF.

This clone turned up a few times. The V gene is TRBV2, the J gene TRBJ1-1; D call uncertain. In germline, CDR1 is SNHLY, CDR2 FYNNEI. The CDR3 runs to 14 residues. The V end lost 2 bases, the J end lost 6 bases, and 13 bases lay between the germline ends. The CDR3 DNA sequence: TGTGCCAGCAGTGAAACGGTGAGAGCCTCTGAAGCTTTCTTT. Its translation is CASSETVRASEAFF.

V and J are TRBV27 and TRBJ1-1, with 9 positions matching TRBD1. This CDR3 has 15 amino acids. The germline gives CDR1 MNHEY, CDR2 SMNVEV (reference sequence). V lost 5 bases to trimming and J lost 1 base; unmatched junction nucleotides: 5. The CDR3, as DNA: TGTGCCAGCAGTCTCCGGACAGGGGAGAACACTGAAGCTTTCTTT. Its protein is CASSLRTGENTEAFF.

The chain couples TRBV4-1 to TRBJ2-5; D unclear. The CDR3 length is 12 residues. Per the germline V gene, CDR1 is MGHRA and CDR2 is YSYEKL. Trimming left V 1 base short and J 4 bases short, with 4 bases between. CDR3 residues: CASSQAGETQYF. As DNA, the CDR3 is TGCGCCAGCAGCCAAGCGGGAGAGACCCAGTACTTC.

V is TRBV6-1 and J is TRBJ2-7; D is uncertain. Trimming removed 4 bases at V and 2 bases at J, with 9 bases between. Germline CDR1 reads MNHNS; CDR2 reads SASEGT. The CDR3 is made up of 13 amino acids. CDR3 amino acids: CASSARRPYEQYF. The CDR3 nucleotides are TGTGCCAGCAGTGCTAGGAGACCCTACGAGCAGTACTTC.

The V call is TRBV19, the J call TRBJ2-3, with D maybe TRBD1 (5 bases). The length of the CDR3 is 14 residues. V lost 6 bases to trimming and J lost 0 bases, with 10 bases between them. Germline V gene sequence: CDR1 LNHDA, CDR2 SQIVND (reference sequence). This CDR3 is CASRQVHSTDTQYF. The CDR3 DNA reads as TGTGCCAGTAGACAGGTCCATAGCACAGATACGCAGTATTTT.

The J gene is TRBJ2-2, the V gene TRBV4-1; 7 nucleotides line up with TRBD1. This CDR3 spans 16 amino acids. The germline CDR1 and CDR2 sequences are MGHRA and YSYEKL. The V and J ends lost 0 bases and 2 bases, in that order; junction bases with no gene match: 3. The CDR3 sequence is CASSQEGTVNTGELFF. Here the CDR3 DNA reads TGCGCCAGCAGCCAAGAAGGGACAGTTAACACCGGGGAGCTGTTTTTT.

This sequence joins TRBV30 and TRBJ2-4; D gene ambiguous. The CDR3 covers 17 residues. Germline lookup yields CDR1 GTSNPN and CDR2 SVGIG (reference sequence). Trimming cost V 3 bases and J 0 bases, with 18 bases left between them. CDR3: CAWREYQEIIAKNIQYF. In DNA, the CDR3 is TGTGCCTGGAGGGAGTATCAAGAAATCATAGCCAAAAACATTCAGTACTTC.

This clone is classed as medium-sized (0.01 to 0.1%). J is TRBJ2-7 and V is TRBV5-1; 11 bases map to TRBD1. From germline, CDR1 is SGHRS and CDR2 YFSETQ. The CDR3 sequence is 14 residues long. The trim removed 3 bases at V and 3 bases at J, leaving 2 bases unmatched. For the CDR3, the DNA is TGCGCCAGCAGCTGGGACAGGGGGTTCTACGAGCAGTACTTC. Residues: CASSWDRGFYEQYF.

The V and J genes are TRBV30 and TRBJ1-3; perhaps TRBD1 as D (5 bases). Trimming removed 5 bases at V and 0 bases at J, with 5 bases between. CDR1 and CDR2 (germline): GTSNPN, SVGIG (reference sequence). The CDR3 loop spans 12 amino acids. CDR3 region: CAWDSSGNTIYF. In DNA form, the CDR3 reads TGTGCCTGGGACAGCTCTGGAAACACCATATATTTT.

The rearrangement links TRBV15 to TRBJ1-2; possibly TRBD1 for D (5 bases). The V gene's germline CDR1 is LNHNV and CDR2 YYDKDF (reference sequence). V lost 5 bases and J 7 bases, leaving 23 bases between the germline ends. The CDR3 consists of 16 residues. In DNA, the CDR3 is TGTGCCACCAGCCCTATTCCGGTAGCGCGCGGGGGTGGCTACACCTTC. Its protein is CATSPIPVARGGGYTF.